This T cell receptor beta chain was recorded in a study of CD8+ T cells in alopecia areata. Once RNA had been extracted, it was reverse transcribed into cDNA to act as the sequencing template. Measured with immunoSEQ multiplex PCR; TCRdb has only the in-frame clones, and not every one. Seen here are a few hundred thousand clones, more than 30% observed once, and the top ten hold 0.45% to 0.55%. Sample treatment: oral pan-JAK inhibitor, 5-10 mg twice daily. The sample consisted of CD4+ T cells sorted from blood, taken between weeks 30 and 35, from a patient treated with tofacitinib. The receptor was isolated from a human donor with alopecia areata.

This chain's CDR3 is CASSLSGSGANVLTF. CDR3 bases: TGTGCCAGCAGCTTGTCAGGCTCTGGGGCCAACGTCCTGACTTTC. The V gene is TRBV5-4, the J gene TRBJ2-6; D is unresolved. Germline V CDR1 and CDR2: SGHNT, YYREEE (reference sequence). The germline V and J ends were trimmed by 1 base and 0 bases, with 5 bases remaining between them. The CDR3 loop spans 15 amino acids.